These 8 T cell receptor beta chains were sequenced from one sample in a study of blood T cells in healthy people across ages. The authors ran a second PCR of about 7 to 11 cycles using a sample-barcoded 5' primer and a J-beta primer mix. TCRdb re-called the 5' RACE reads through MiXCR, storing one row per CDR3 protein. The sample consists of over 600,000 distinct CDR3 sequences, about 45% of them appearing once. Sequenced: blood. These receptors came from a man aged 80 or over in good health.

The rearrangement uses TRBV29-1 and TRBJ1-2; D might be TRBD1 (5 bases). V lost 1 base to trimming and J lost 6 bases, with 15 bases between them. CDR3 length: 14 amino acids. The germline V gene encodes CDR1 SQVTM and CDR2 ANQGSEA. This chain's CDR3 is CSVEVGPHRDGYTF. DNA of the CDR3: TGCAGCGTTGAAGTGGGACCGCACCGTGATGGCTACACCTTC.

Ten or more counts support this clonotype. The gene calls are TRBV20-1 and TRBJ1-5; no reliable D call. The germline CDR1 and CDR2 sequences are DFQATT and SNEGSKA (reference sequence). Between the trimmed V and J ends, which lost 2 bases and 3 bases, there was a span of 8 bases. CDR3 size: 13 residues. CDR3 loop: CSARPPANQPQHF. The CDR3 nucleotides are TGCAGTGCTAGACCCCCGGCCAATCAGCCCCAGCATTTT.

The chain has TRBV29-1 and TRBJ2-5; a possible D gene is TRBD2 (6 bases). The germline V and J ends were trimmed by 7 bases and 5 bases, with 23 bases remaining between them. CDR3 length: 15 residues. Looked up from germline, CDR1 is SQVTM and CDR2 is ANQGSEA. CDR3 amino acids: CSELTLGGSRETQYF. The CDR3 bases are TGCAGCGAACTAACACTAGGAGGGAGTCGGGAGACCCAGTACTTC.

This clonotype was counted between two and nine times. V gene TRBV7-2 combines with J gene TRBJ2-5, with 7 nucleotides matching TRBD2. The CDR3 is 13 residues long. Per germline, CDR1 SGHTA and CDR2 FQGNSA. J lost 4 bases, V lost 5 bases, and 4 bases had no gene match. Here the CDR3 DNA reads TGTGCCAGCAGCACCGGGAGGTCAGAGACCCAGTACTTC. It is translated as CASSTGRSETQYF.

Comment on this clonotype: Sequence at one end of the junction differs from germline and may be a read error. The chain is built from TRBV12-3 or TRBV12-4 and TRBJ2-1; D is possibly TRBD2 (5 bases). The CDR3 length is 15 residues. CDR3 residues: CASSLEELGKNGQFF. CDR3 nucleotide sequence: TGTGCCAGCAGTTTAGAGGAACTAGGGAAGAATGGGCAGTTCTTC.

The V and J genes are TRBV12-3 or TRBV12-4 and TRBJ2-5; D is perhaps TRBD1 or TRBD2 (6 bases each). Trimming left V 6 bases short and J 5 bases short, with 13 bases between. The CDR3 is 13 residues long. CDR3 in DNA: TGTGCCAGCAGGACAACAGGGAGGGAGACCCAGTACTTC. Translation gives CASRTTGRETQYF.

V is TRBV5-1 and J is TRBJ2-3; no clear D. The CDR3 extends over 14 amino acids. V lost 0 bases, J lost 5 bases, and 10 bases lay in between. Germline lookup yields CDR1 SGHRS and CDR2 YFSETQ. The CDR3, as DNA: TGCGCCAGCAGCTTGGAAAGGGTGGGAGATACGCAGTATTTT. This translates into CASSLERVGDTQYF. The variable domain in full, completed from reference TRBV5-1 and TRBJ2-3, reads KAGVTQTPRYLIKTRGQQVTLSCSPISGHRSVSWYQQTPGQGLQFLFEYFSETQRNKGNFPGRFSGRQFSNSRSEMNVSTLELGDSALYLCASSLERVGDTQYFGPGTRLTVL.

This clonotype showed up just a few times. The gene calls are TRBV10-3 and TRBJ1-1; D not resolved. Per germline, CDR1 ENHRY and CDR2 SYGVKD. The CDR3 spans 12 residues. Trimming stripped 0 bases from V and 1 base from J, with 0 bases between. The CDR3 protein is CAISESNTEAFF. The CDR3 DNA reads TGTGCCATCAGTGAGTCGAACACTGAAGCTTTCTTT.